Below, 21 T cell receptor beta chains from the same sample are listed, as sequenced in a study of blood T cell repertoires in COVID-19. The data were produced by immunoSEQ multiplex PCR, yet TCRdb's version contains in-frame clones alone and is incomplete. The table lists roughly 290,000 clones, roughly 87% of them singletons. The sequenced sample consisted of PBMCs or T cells enriched from blood (not recorded which). These receptors were taken from a middle-aged woman who had recovered from COVID-19.

This chain uses TRBV6-5 with TRBJ2-6; D gene ambiguous. CDR1 is MNHEY and CDR2 is SVGAGI in the germline V gene. Trimming shortened V by 6 bases and J by 3 bases, and 9 bases separated the two germline ends. The length of the CDR3 is 14 residues. CDR3 sequence: CASSPPVGANVLTF. The DNA of the CDR3 is TGTGCCAGCAGCCCCCCGGTTGGGGCCAACGTCCTGACTTTC.

The chain employs TRBV18 and TRBJ2-1; 7 nucleotides align to TRBD2. V shed 3 bases and J 10 bases; nucleotides not matched to a gene: 15. The CDR3 loop spans 16 amino acids. Germline V gene data show CDR1 as KGHSH and CDR2 as LQKENI. CDR3 sequence (DNA): TGTGCCAGCTCACCTAACGCGGGAGCCGTCTCGACCGAGCAGTTCTTC. It specifies CASSPNAGAVSTEQFF. The full variable domain, completed using reference TRBV18 and TRBJ2-1, is NAGVMQNPRHLVRRRGQEARLRCSPMKGHSHVYWYRQLPEEGLKFMVYLQKENIIDESGMPKERFSAEFPKEGPSILRIQQVVRGDSAAYFCASSPNAGAVSTEQFFGPGTRLTVL.

The gene calls are TRBV12-5 and TRBJ2-1; D remains ambiguous. Looked up from germline, CDR1 is LGHNT and CDR2 is FRNRAP. The CDR3 loop spans 12 amino acids. Trimming stripped 3 bases from V and 5 bases from J, with 5 bases between. CDR3 residues: CASGLSDNEQFF. CDR3 sequence (DNA): TGTGCTAGTGGTTTATCCGACAATGAGCAGTTCTTC. Variable domain in full (rest from reference TRBV12-5 and TRBJ2-1): DARVTQTPRHKVTEMGQEVTMRCQPILGHNTVFWYRQTMMQGLELLAYFRNRAPLDDSGMPKDRFSAEMPDATLATLKIQPSEPRDSAVYFCASGLSDNEQFFGPGTRLTVL.

The J gene is TRBJ2-7, the V gene TRBV28, with D perhaps matching TRBD2 (6 bases). Trimming left V 6 bases short and J 3 bases short, with 15 bases between. CDR3 length: 14 amino acids. In germline, CDR1 is MDHEN, CDR2 SYDVKM. The CDR3 DNA follows: TGTGCCAGCAGAACAGCGGGTCCAAGCTACGAGCAGTACTTC. Translation gives CASRTAGPSYEQYF.

The V gene is TRBV19, the J gene TRBJ1-5, with D uncertain. The CDR3 spans 15 residues. Germline values: CDR1 LNHDA, CDR2 SQIVND (reference sequence). V lost 2 bases, J lost 0 bases, and 8 bases lay in between. Here the CDR3 reads CASSIIGNSNQPQHF. Here the CDR3 DNA reads TGTGCCAGTAGTATAATCGGGAATAGCAATCAGCCCCAGCATTTT.

The CDR3 nucleotides are TGTGCCAGCAGCATCGGGACTACTAACAATGAGCAGTTCTTC. It is translated as CASSIGTTNNEQFF. V is TRBV9 and J is TRBJ2-1, with 7 bases aligning to TRBD2. The length of the CDR3 is 14 residues. In germline, CDR1 is SGDLS, CDR2 YYNGEE. V gave up 4 bases and J gave up 5 bases; unmatched junction bases: 6.

The chain joins TRBV5-1 to TRBJ2-1; D perhaps matches TRBD2 (7 bases). CDR1 is SGHRS and CDR2 is YFSETQ in the germline V gene. V dropped 4 bases and J dropped 7 bases, with 18 bases sitting between them. The CDR3 is 15 amino acids. The CDR3 loop is CASSGGRGAGNEQFF. The CDR3, as DNA: TGCGCCAGCAGCGGAGGCCGGGGGGCGGGTAATGAGCAGTTCTTC.

CDR3 protein: CASSQDERTGPREQYF. CDR3 bases: TGCGCCAGCAGCCAAGATGAAAGGACAGGACCTCGCGAGCAGTACTTC. The chain has TRBV4-3 and TRBJ2-7, with TRBD1 identical over 7 bases. Per the germline V gene, CDR1 is LGHNA and CDR2 is YSLEER. This CDR3 is 16 amino acids long. V shed 0 bases and J 6 bases; nucleotides not matched to a gene: 11.

The genes are TRBV7-2 and TRBJ2-5; 7 bases are shared with TRBD1. Germline CDR1 SGHTA, CDR2 FQGNSA. The CDR3 totals 14 residues. With 8 bases clipped from V and 5 bases from J, the junction kept 11 bases outside the gene matches. The DNA for the CDR3 is TGTGCCAGCCTTTACCGCAGGGGGTCGGAGACCCAGTACTTC. It translates to CASLYRRGSETQYF.

V gene TRBV25-1 combines with J gene TRBJ2-1; the match to TRBD1 covers 7 bases. This CDR3 is 16 amino acids long. V lost 4 bases to trimming and J lost 5 bases; unmatched junction nucleotides: 11. Germline V gives CDR1 MGHDK, CDR2 SYGVNS. The CDR3 bases are TGTGCCAGCAGTGCCTCCGGGACAGAACGAAACAATGAGCAGTTCTTC. Its protein is CASSASGTERNNEQFF. Variable domain in full (rest from reference TRBV25-1 and TRBJ2-1): EADIYQTPRYLVIGTGKKITLECSQTMGHDKMYWYQQDPGMELHLIHYSYGVNSTEKGDLSSESTVSRIRTEHFPLTLESARPSHTSQYLCASSASGTERNNEQFFGPGTRLTVL.

The chain combines TRBV27 with TRBJ1-2; 9 nucleotides match TRBD1. Germline CDR1 is MNHEY and CDR2 is SMNVEV (reference sequence). The CDR3 has 14 amino acids. After removal of 8 bases from V and 4 bases from J, the junction contained 8 bases not matched to a gene. The CDR3, as DNA: TGTGCCAGCGGAAACAGGGGGCGCGTCTATGGCTACACCTTC. The encoded protein is CASGNRGRVYGYTF.

V gene TRBV5-6 combines with J gene TRBJ2-1, with D possibly TRBD2 on 6 matching bases. V was shortened by 4 bases and J by 2 bases, with 16 bases between the two germline ends. This CDR3 is built from 16 residues. Germline CDR1 SGHDT, CDR2 YYEEEE. The CDR3 bases are TGTGCCAGCAGCGGAGCCAAGCGGGTCCCCTACAATGAGCAGTTCTTC. Its translation: CASSGAKRVPYNEQFF.

This clone is a singleton in its sample. This chain uses TRBV6-2 or TRBV6-3 with TRBJ2-7, with 7 positions matching TRBD2. The ends lost 6 bases at V and 5 bases at J; junction bases unmatched: 7. Germline lookup yields CDR1 MNHEY and CDR2 SVGEGT. The CDR3 totals 13 residues. The CDR3 sequence is CASSRTRNHEQYF. The CDR3 DNA reads as TGTGCCAGCAGCCGGACTAGAAACCACGAGCAGTACTTC.

This chain joins TRBV4-2 and TRBJ2-1; perhaps TRBD2 as D (6 bases). This CDR3 spans 17 amino acids. Germline V CDR1 and CDR2: LGHNA, YNFKEQ. V shed 0 bases and J shed 4 bases, with 16 bases lying between them. The CDR3 region is CASSQDLAGRSYNEQFF. CDR3 nucleotides: TGTGCCAGCAGCCAAGATCTGGCGGGAAGAAGTTACAATGAGCAGTTCTTC.

The chain joins TRBV24-1 to TRBJ1-2; D might be TRBD1 (6 bases). Trimming took 2 bases from V and 6 from J, leaving 12 bases between them. Germline V gives CDR1 KGHDR, CDR2 SFDVKD. The CDR3 runs 14 residues. The CDR3 region is CATSDYGQPDGYTF. The CDR3 region has the DNA TGTGCCACCAGTGATTACGGACAGCCGGATGGCTACACCTTC.

The V gene is TRBV3-1 (or the pseudogene TRBV3-2), the J gene TRBJ1-1; 12 bases map to TRBD1. The CDR3 has 19 residues. V dropped 1 base and J dropped 2; count of bases not matched to a gene: 11. CDR1 and CDR2 (germline): LGHDT, YNNKEL (reference sequence). CDR3 coding DNA: TGTGCCAGCAGCCAAGTGTTTATCCCGGGACAGGGGGCTAACACTGAAGCTTTCTTT. Protein product: CASSQVFIPGQGANTEAFF.

This chain uses TRBV7-3 with TRBJ2-7; TRBD2 aligns across 8 bases. J gave up 5 bases and V 5 bases, and 11 bases lay outside the gene matches. Germline assignment: CDR1 SGHTA and CDR2 FQGTGA. This CDR3 contains 15 residues. The DNA for the CDR3 is TGTGCCAGCAGCAAGGGCCTGGGACTAGTAGACGAGCAGTACTTC. Residues: CASSKGLGLVDEQYF. Combining the CDR3 with reference TRBV7-3 and TRBJ2-7 gives the whole variable domain GAGVSQTPSNKVTEKGKYVELRCDPISGHTALYWYRQSLGQGPEFLIYFQGTGAADDSGLPNDRFFAVRPEGSVSTLKIQRTERGDSAVYLCASSKGLGLVDEQYFGPGTRLTVT.

The rearrangement uses TRBV5-3 and TRBJ1-6; 8 positions match TRBD1. TRBV5-3 is flagged as an ORF with uncertain function. J gave up 7 bases and V 2 bases, and 8 bases lay outside the gene matches. This CDR3 region has 16 residues. CDR3 DNA sequence: TGTGCCAGAAGCTTAGGACAGGGTGGTTCAAATTCACCCCTCCACTTT. It codes for CARSLGQGGSNSPLHF.

This chain joins TRBV1 and TRBJ1-5; the tabulated D call, TRBD1, remains unverified against the DNA. TRBV1 is reported as a pseudogene. The CDR3 runs to 16 residues. The CDR3 sequence: CTSSHHTRDSTQPQHF. In nucleotides, the CDR3 is TGCACCAGCAGCCACCATACCCGGGACAGTACCCAGCCCCAGCATTTT.

The rearrangement links TRBV7-2 to TRBJ1-2, with 9 bases aligning to TRBD1. Germline-derived CDR1 and CDR2 are SGHTA and FQGNSA. The CDR3 totals 17 residues. The junction had 10 bases not matched to a gene; V was cut back by 1 base and J by 4 bases. The CDR3 is CASSLEYGGTGTYGYTF. In DNA, the CDR3 is TGTGCCAGCAGCTTAGAGTATGGTGGGACAGGGACCTATGGCTACACCTTC.

V is TRBV7-9 and J is TRBJ2-3; 10 positions agree with TRBD2. The V gene's germline CDR1 is SEHNR and CDR2 FQNEAQ (reference sequence). The length of the CDR3 is 16 residues. V was clipped by 5 bases and J by 1 base; unmatched bases: 6. The CDR3 sequence is CASSLVLAGGTDTQYF. As DNA, the CDR3 is TGTGCCAGCAGCCTTGTCCTAGCGGGGGGCACAGATACGCAGTATTTT.